The TCR beta chain under discussion was sequenced for a study of CD8 T cells in ankylosing spondylitis. Study-wide results and caveats: A motif in TCR beta, a set of roughly eight highly homologous variants, appeared characteristic of ankylosing spondylitis blood.

There are a few counts of this clonotype. Its matching antigen is unknown. Trimming pared 3 bases from V and 4 bases from J, leaving 7 bases between. The CDR3 consists of 13 residues. Making the TCR beta libraries involved quantitative 5'-RACE with molecular barcodes. TCRdb re-called the 5' RACE reads with MiXCR, one entry per CDR3 protein. Of about 270,000 distinct CDR3 sequences in the sample, around 32% are singletons; the top ten hold approximately 4%. Input material: blood, either unsorted or a sorted T cell fraction (not recorded which). The TCR sequence derives from a male donor with ankylosing spondylitis or in good health (not recorded which). This chain links TRBV12-3 or TRBV12-4 with TRBJ1-5, with unresolved D. The CDR3 reads CASSLSRNQPQHF. For the CDR3, the DNA is TGTGCCAGCAGTTTGAGTCGTAATCAGCCCCAGCATTTT.